These 14 T cell receptor beta chains share one sample of origin, sequenced in a study of T cells in Graves' hyperthyroidism and ophthalmopathy. The TCR beta CDR3 regions underwent amplification using RNA transcripts as the source. Researchers ran a first-round RT-PCR on the TCR CDR3 using the HTBI primer set. TCRdb passed the multiplex PCR reads through MiXCR, listing each CDR3 protein once. The sample yields hundreds of thousands of distinct CDR3 sequences, 15% to 18% seen once. The source material was blood. The receptors stem from a woman between 18 and 30 years old with Graves' hyperthyroidism that later progressed to Graves' ophthalmopathy.

The J gene is TRBJ1-1, the V gene TRBV6-1; 7 bases line up with TRBD1. This CDR3 spans 15 amino acids. V trimming: 4 bases; J trimming: 2 bases; junction bases outside the gene matches: 7. Per germline, CDR1 MNHNS and CDR2 SASEGT. The CDR3 region is CASSVKTGANTEAFF. The CDR3 DNA reads TGTGCCAGCAGTGTAAAAACAGGGGCCAACACTGAAGCTTTCTTT.

The chain employs TRBV7-8 and TRBJ2-3; 7 bases fit TRBD2. This CDR3 has 14 amino acids. Germline values: CDR1 SGHVS, CDR2 FQNEAQ. The ends lost 8 bases at V and 9 bases at J; junction bases unmatched: 14. The CDR3 sequence is CASSRALVGGTQYF. CDR3 nucleotide sequence: TGTGCCAGCTCCCGTGCGCTAGTGGGAGGGACGCAGTATTTT. Supplemented by reference TRBV7-8 and TRBJ2-3, the full variable domain reads GAGVSQSPRYKVAKRGQDVALRCDPISGHVSLFWYQQALGQGPEFLTYFQNEAQLDKSGLPSDRFFAERPEGSVSTLKIQRTQQEDSAVYLCASSRALVGGTQYFGPGTRLTVL.

This clonotype showed up just a few times. The V gene is TRBV7-9, the J gene TRBJ2-5; 7 nucleotides line up with TRBD2. The V gene's germline CDR1 is SEHNR and CDR2 FQNEAQ (reference sequence). There are 22 residues in the CDR3. J lost 2 bases, V lost 6 bases, and 30 bases had no gene match. CDR3 sequence (DNA): TGTGCCAGCAGTTTCTGGGAGGGGTTCTTCCTACGGGACCCAGTATCTCAAGAGACCCAGTACTTC. It specifies CASSFWEGFFLRDPVSQETQYF.

About this clonotype: A much larger clone lies a single base off, so this may be a read error. The CDR3 ends on some other residue instead of the conserved phenylalanine or tryptophan, so this is likely a read error. The chain uses TRBV9 and TRBJ1-1; the D is unclear. Deletions cut 1 base from V and 0 bases from J, with 7 bases between. The CDR3 consists of 14 residues. Per the germline V gene, CDR1 is SGDLS and CDR2 is YYNGEE. CDR3 coding DNA: TGTGCCAGCAGCGTAACCCAGATGAACACTGAAGCTTTCCTT. The encoded protein is CASSVTQMNTEAFL.

Many counts were recorded for this clonotype. This chain joins TRBV6-6 and TRBJ2-3; 8 bases agree with TRBD1. CDR3 size: 16 residues. Germline CDR1 and CDR2: MNHNY and SVGAGI (reference sequence). Losses at the gene ends were 2 bases for V and 4 bases for J; bases not matched to a gene: 8. The CDR3: CASSYQIRGRADTQYF. CDR3 nucleotide sequence: TGTGCCAGCAGTTACCAGATCAGGGGGCGCGCAGATACGCAGTATTTT.

This clonotype was picked up a small number of times. The V and J genes are TRBV7-8 and TRBJ2-3, with 13 nucleotides matching TRBD2. The trim removed 5 bases at V and 3 bases at J, leaving 5 bases unmatched. Germline values: CDR1 SGHVS, CDR2 FQNEAQ. This CDR3 is 16 amino acids long. The CDR3 here is CASSPWTSGSTDTQYF. CDR3 in DNA: TGTGCCAGCAGCCCATGGACTAGCGGGAGTACAGATACGCAGTATTTT. Full variable domain (rest looked up from reference TRBV7-8 and TRBJ2-3): GAGVSQSPRYKVAKRGQDVALRCDPISGHVSLFWYQQALGQGPEFLTYFQNEAQLDKSGLPSDRFFAERPEGSVSTLKIQRTQQEDSAVYLCASSPWTSGSTDTQYFGPGTRLTVL.

There are many counts of this clonotype. The chain joins TRBV2 to TRBJ2-1; D is possibly TRBD1 or TRBD2 (5 bases each). CDR1 SNHLY and CDR2 FYNNEI come from the germline V gene. Trimming left V 2 bases short and J 0 bases short, with 14 bases between. This CDR3 is built from 17 residues. The CDR3 sequence: CASSEWGTGSSYNEQFF. The CDR3 nucleotides are TGTGCCAGCAGTGAATGGGGGACGGGCAGCTCCTACAATGAGCAGTTCTTC.

This clonotype has only a few counts. The chain carries TRBV25-1 and TRBJ1-2; D remains unclear. The germline gives CDR1 MGHDK, CDR2 SYGVNS. The V and J ends lost 2 bases and 4 bases respectively, with 11 bases between them. The CDR3 runs 14 residues. In DNA, the CDR3 is TGTGCCAGCAGTGAAAGTACGGGATTCTATGGCTACACCTTC. It translates to CASSESTGFYGYTF.

The V and J genes are TRBV6-2 or TRBV6-3 and TRBJ2-1, with D maybe TRBD1 (6 bases). V lost 5 bases, J lost 4 bases, and 12 bases lay in between. In germline, CDR1 is MNHEY, CDR2 SVGEGT. The CDR3 extends over 14 amino acids. The CDR3 is CASSRTVEYNEQFF. CDR3 DNA sequence: TGTGCCAGCAGTCGGACAGTTGAGTACAATGAGCAGTTCTTC.

In its sample, this clonotype was seen many times. The J gene is TRBJ1-2, the V gene TRBV7-9; D call uncertain. V shed 0 bases and J shed 6 bases, with 8 bases lying between them. This CDR3 has 13 amino acids. Germline V gene sequence: CDR1 SEHNR, CDR2 FQNEAQ (reference sequence). The CDR3 protein is CASSLAVGDGYTF. DNA for the CDR3: TGTGCCAGCAGCTTAGCGGTGGGAGATGGCTACACCTTC.

This clonotype has ten or more counts. The V gene is TRBV6-1, the J gene TRBJ2-1; D uncertain. Trimming removed 8 bases from V and 8 bases from J, with 13 bases in between. Germline assignment: CDR1 MNHNS and CDR2 SASEGT. There are 12 residues in the CDR3. The CDR3: CASLSGADEQFF. CDR3 coding DNA: TGTGCCAGCCTCTCGGGCGCCGATGAGCAGTTCTTC.

The J gene is TRBJ2-4, the V gene TRBV29-1; 8 bases are a match to TRBD2. J lost 6 bases, V lost 1 base, and 5 bases had no gene match. CDR3 length: 14 amino acids. Germline CDR1 is SQVTM and CDR2 is ANQGSEA. CDR3 loop: CSVEVGTSGNIQYF. The DNA of the CDR3 is TGCAGCGTTGAAGTGGGTACTAGCGGAAACATTCAGTACTTC.

This clonotype has just a few counts. V gene TRBV11-2 combines with J gene TRBJ2-3; D ambiguous. CDR3 size: 11 residues. The germline gives CDR1 SGHAT, CDR2 FQNNGV. Trimming cost V 1 base and J 9 bases, with 5 bases left between them. The CDR3 reads CASSLARTQYF. The CDR3 nucleotides read TGTGCCAGCAGCTTAGCGCGGACGCAGTATTTT. Filled out from reference TRBV11-2 and TRBJ2-3, the complete variable domain reads EAGVAQSPRYKIIEKRQSVAFWCNPISGHATLYWYQQILGQGPKLLIQFQNNGVVDDSQLPKDRFSAERLKGVDSTLKIQPAKLEDSAVYLCASSLARTQYFGPGTRLTVL.

The gene calls are TRBV27 and TRBJ2-7; 7 bases are a match to TRBD1. V gave up 5 bases and J gave up 1 base; unmatched junction bases: 8. Looked up from germline, CDR1 is MNHEY and CDR2 is SMNVEV (reference sequence). This CDR3 has 15 amino acids. DNA of the CDR3: TGTGCCAGCAGTCCCCGACAGGGCTTTTCCTACGAGCAGTACTTC. Its protein is CASSPRQGFSYEQYF.